This T cell receptor beta chain was captured in a study of shared clonotypes between healthy human individuals. About the study: Donor ages ranged 18 to 49 years: a couple of women, a few men. Study results and caveats: Relative to clonotypes present in all four donors, those not shared had lower generation probabilities.

An approximately 210 ng quantity of DNA, 30,000 to 35,000 T cell genomes, went into the sorted-subset replicate PCRs. Sequencing was performed with immunoSEQ multiplex PCR; in TCRdb, only in-frame clones are kept and a portion is missing. The repertoire holds about 1.1 million clones, with approximately 80% as singletons. It was into CD45RA+ naive and CD45RA-negative memory subsets that the CD4+ cells were split. This clone was recorded at least ten times. Its matching antigen is unknown. Other DNA sequences of this sample code for an identical CDR3. J gave up 5 bases and V 1 base, and 7 bases lay outside the gene matches. The CDR3 sequence is 16 residues long. Germline assignment: CDR1 SGHTA and CDR2 FQGTGA.

The sequenced sample was memory CD4+ T cells from PBMCs. As for subset: CD45RA-negative fraction. This receptor was identified in a man younger than 30 in good health. Some clones in this sample may be carry-over from other donors' samples. This chain joins TRBV7-3 and TRBJ2-7; TRBD2 matches at 11 bases. CDR3 loop: CASSLRQTSGKDEQYF. The CDR3 DNA is TGTGCCAGCAGCTTAAGGCAGACTAGCGGGAAGGACGAGCAGTACTTC.